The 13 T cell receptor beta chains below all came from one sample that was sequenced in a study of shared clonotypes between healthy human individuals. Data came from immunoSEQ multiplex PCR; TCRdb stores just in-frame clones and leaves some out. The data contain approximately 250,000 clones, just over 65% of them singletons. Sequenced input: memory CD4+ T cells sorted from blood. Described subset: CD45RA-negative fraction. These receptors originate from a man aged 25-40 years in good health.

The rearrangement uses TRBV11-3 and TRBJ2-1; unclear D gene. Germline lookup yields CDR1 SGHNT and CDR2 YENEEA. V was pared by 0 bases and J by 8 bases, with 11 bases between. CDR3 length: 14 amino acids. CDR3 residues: CASSLESHFHEQFF. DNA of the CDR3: TGTGCCAGCAGCTTAGAATCCCATTTCCATGAGCAGTTCTTC.

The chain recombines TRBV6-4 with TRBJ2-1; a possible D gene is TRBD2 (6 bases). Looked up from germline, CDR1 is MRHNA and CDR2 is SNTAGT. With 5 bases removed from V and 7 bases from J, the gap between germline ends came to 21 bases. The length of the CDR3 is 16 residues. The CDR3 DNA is TGTGCCAGCAGTACCCGGAGGCGGGAATCGGAAAATGAGCAGTTCTTC. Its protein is CASSTRRRESENEQFF.

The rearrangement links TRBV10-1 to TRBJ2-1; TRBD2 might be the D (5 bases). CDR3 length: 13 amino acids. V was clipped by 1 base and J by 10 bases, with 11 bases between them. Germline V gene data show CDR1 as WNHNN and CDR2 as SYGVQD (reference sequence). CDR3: CASSEWAGTEQFF. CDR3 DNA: TGCGCCAGCAGTGAGTGGGCGGGTACCGAGCAGTTCTTC.

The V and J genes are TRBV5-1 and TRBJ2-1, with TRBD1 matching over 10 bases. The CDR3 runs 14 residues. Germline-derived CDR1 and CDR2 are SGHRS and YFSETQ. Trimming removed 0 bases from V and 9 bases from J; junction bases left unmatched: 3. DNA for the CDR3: TGCGCCAGCAGCTTGGTGGGACAGGGGACTGAGCAGTTCTTC. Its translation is CASSLVGQGTEQFF. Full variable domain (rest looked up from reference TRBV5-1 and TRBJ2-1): KAGVTQTPRYLIKTRGQQVTLSCSPISGHRSVSWYQQTPGQGLQFLFEYFSETQRNKGNFPGRFSGRQFSNSRSEMNVSTLELGDSALYLCASSLVGQGTEQFFGPGTRLTVL.

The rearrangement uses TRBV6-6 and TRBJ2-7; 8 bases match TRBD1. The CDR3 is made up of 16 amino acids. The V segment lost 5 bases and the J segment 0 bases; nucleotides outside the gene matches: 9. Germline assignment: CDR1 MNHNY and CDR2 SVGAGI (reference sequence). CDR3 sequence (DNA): TGTGCCAGCAGTAACAGGGGGTGGACTGGCTCCTACGAGCAGTACTTC. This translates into CASSNRGWTGSYEQYF.

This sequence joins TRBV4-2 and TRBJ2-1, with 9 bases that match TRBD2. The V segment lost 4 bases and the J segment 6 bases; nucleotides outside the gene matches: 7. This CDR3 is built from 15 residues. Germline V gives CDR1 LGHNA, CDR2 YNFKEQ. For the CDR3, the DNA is TGTGCCAGCAGCCCCTCGGGCGGGAGGGCCAATGAGCAGTTCTTC. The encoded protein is CASSPSGGRANEQFF.

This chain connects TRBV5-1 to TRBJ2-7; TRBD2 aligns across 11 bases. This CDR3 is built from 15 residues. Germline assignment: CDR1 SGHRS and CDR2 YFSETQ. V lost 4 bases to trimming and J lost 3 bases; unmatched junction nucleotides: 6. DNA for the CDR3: TGCGCCAGCAGCCTCGGGACTAGCGGTCGCTACGAGCAGTACTTC. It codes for CASSLGTSGRYEQYF.

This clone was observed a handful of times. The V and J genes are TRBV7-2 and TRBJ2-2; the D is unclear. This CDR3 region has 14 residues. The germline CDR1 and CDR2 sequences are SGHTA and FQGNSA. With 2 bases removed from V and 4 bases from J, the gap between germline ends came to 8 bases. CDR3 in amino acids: CASSLTVSTGELFF. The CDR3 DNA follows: TGTGCCAGCAGCTTAACCGTTTCCACCGGGGAGCTGTTTTTT.

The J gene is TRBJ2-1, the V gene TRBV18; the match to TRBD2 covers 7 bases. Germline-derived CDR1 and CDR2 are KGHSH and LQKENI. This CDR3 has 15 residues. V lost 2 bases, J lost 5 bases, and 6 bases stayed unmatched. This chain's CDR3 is CASSPERDYNNEQFF. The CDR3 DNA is TGTGCCAGCTCACCAGAGCGGGACTACAACAATGAGCAGTTCTTC.

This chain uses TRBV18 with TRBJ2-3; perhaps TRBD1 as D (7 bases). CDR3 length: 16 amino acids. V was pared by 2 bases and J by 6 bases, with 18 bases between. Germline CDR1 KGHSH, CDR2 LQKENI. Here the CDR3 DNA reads TGTGCCAGCTCACCAAGACAGGGAGGTTTACGGGATACGCAGTATTTT. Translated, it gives CASSPRQGGLRDTQYF.

The CDR3 loop is CASSLAGRAYNEQFF. The CDR3 DNA follows: TGTGCCAGCAGCTTAGCGGGGAGGGCCTACAATGAGCAGTTCTTC. The chain uses TRBV11-3 and TRBJ2-1; 7 positions match TRBD2. There are 15 residues in the CDR3. CDR1 is SGHNT and CDR2 is YENEEA in the germline V gene. The ends lost 1 base at V and 2 bases at J; junction bases unmatched: 2.

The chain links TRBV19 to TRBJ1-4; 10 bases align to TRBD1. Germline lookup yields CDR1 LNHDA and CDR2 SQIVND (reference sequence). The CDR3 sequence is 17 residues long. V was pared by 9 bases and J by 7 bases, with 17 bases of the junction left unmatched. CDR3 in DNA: TGTGCCAGCTCCGGTCCCGGGACAGGGGCCAAAGGTGAAAAACTGTTTTTT. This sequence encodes CASSGPGTGAKGEKLFF.

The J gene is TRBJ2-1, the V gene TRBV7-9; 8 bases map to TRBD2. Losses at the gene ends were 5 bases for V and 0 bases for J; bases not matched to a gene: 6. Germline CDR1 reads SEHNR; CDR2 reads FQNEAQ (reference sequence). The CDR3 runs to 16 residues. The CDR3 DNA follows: TGTGCCAGCAGCCTTAGCGGGACGGCCTCCTACAATGAGCAGTTCTTC. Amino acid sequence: CASSLSGTASYNEQFF.